The TCR beta chain under discussion was sequenced for a study of T cell changes during pregnancy in multiple sclerosis. TCRdb keeps only in-frame clones here, not all; method: immunoSEQ multiplex PCR. The table records around 21,000 clones, around 85% of them present only once. CDR1 and CDR2 (germline): SGHRS, YFSETQ. This CDR3 region has 13 residues. V was cut by 7 bases and J by 4 bases, with 14 bases left in between. The V call is TRBV5-1, the J call TRBJ1-1; D uncertain. Specimen: CD8+ T cells from peripheral blood mononuclear cells, collected after pregnancy. The receptor comes from a female donor in good health, enrolled as a control in a pregnancy study. CDR3 in DNA: TGCGCCAGCGAGGAAGGCTTGGGCACTGAAGCTTTCTTT. Translation gives CASEEGLGTEAFF.